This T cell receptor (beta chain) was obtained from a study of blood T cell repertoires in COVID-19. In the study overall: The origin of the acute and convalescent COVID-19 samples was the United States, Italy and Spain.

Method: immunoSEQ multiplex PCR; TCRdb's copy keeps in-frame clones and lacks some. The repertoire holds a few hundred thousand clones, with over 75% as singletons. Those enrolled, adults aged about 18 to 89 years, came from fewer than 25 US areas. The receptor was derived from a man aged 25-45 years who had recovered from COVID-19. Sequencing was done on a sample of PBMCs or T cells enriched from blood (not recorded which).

The DNA of the CDR3 is TGTGCCAGCAGTGGCCGGACTAGCACGGGAGGGTGGGAGCAGTACTTC. Translating it yields CASSGRTSTGGWEQYF. The J gene is TRBJ2-7, the V gene TRBV25-1; 8 nucleotides match TRBD2. After removal of 4 bases from V and 7 bases from J, the junction contained 15 bases not matched to a gene. Germline-derived CDR1 and CDR2 are MGHDK and SYGVNS. CDR3 length: 16 residues.